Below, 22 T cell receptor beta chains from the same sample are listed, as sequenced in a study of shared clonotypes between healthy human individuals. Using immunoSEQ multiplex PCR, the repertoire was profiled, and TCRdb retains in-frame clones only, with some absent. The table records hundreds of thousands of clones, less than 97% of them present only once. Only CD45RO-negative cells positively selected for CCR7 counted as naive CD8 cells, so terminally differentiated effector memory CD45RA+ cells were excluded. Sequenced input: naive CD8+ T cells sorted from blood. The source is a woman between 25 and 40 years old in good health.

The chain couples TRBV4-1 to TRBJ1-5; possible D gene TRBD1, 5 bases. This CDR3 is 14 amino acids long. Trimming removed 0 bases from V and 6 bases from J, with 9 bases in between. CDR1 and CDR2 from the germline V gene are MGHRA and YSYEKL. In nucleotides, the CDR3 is TGCGCCAGCAGCCAAGAGTCCGGGGCTCAGCCCCAGCATTTT. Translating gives CASSQESGAQPQHF.

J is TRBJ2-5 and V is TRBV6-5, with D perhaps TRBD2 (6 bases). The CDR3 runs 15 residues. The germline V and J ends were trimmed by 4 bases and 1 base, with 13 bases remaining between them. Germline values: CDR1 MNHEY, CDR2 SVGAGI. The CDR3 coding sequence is TGTGCCAGCAGTTTCAAGACGGGACTCCAAGAGACCCAGTACTTC. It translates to CASSFKTGLQETQYF.

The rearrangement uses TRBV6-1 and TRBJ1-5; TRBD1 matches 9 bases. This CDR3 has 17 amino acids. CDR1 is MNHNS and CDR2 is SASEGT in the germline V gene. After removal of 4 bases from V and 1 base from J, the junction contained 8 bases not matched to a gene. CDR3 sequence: CASSGPRQGVSNQPQHF. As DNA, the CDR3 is TGTGCCAGCAGTGGGCCCAGACAGGGGGTAAGCAATCAGCCCCAGCATTTT.

CDR3 nucleotide sequence: TGCGCCAGCAGTGAGTGGGGACCCTCAGGAGAGCAGTACTTC. It encodes CASSEWGPSGEQYF. This chain connects TRBV10-1 to TRBJ2-7; perhaps D is TRBD1 or TRBD2 (5 bases each). The germline V gene has CDR1 WNHNN and CDR2 SYGVQD (reference sequence). The CDR3 totals 14 residues. Trimming left V 1 base short and J 7 bases short, with 14 bases between.

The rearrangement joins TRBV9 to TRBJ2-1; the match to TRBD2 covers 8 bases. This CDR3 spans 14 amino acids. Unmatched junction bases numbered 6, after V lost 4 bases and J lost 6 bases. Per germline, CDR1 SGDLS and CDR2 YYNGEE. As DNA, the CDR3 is TGTGCCAGCAGCACCGGGAGGGTGGGCAATGAGCAGTTCTTC. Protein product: CASSTGRVGNEQFF.

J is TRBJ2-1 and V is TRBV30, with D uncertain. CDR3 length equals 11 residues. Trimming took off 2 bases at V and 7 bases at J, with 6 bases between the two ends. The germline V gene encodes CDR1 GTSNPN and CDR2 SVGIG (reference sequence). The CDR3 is CAWSLVNEQFF. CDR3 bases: TGTGCCTGGAGTCTCGTTAATGAGCAGTTCTTC.

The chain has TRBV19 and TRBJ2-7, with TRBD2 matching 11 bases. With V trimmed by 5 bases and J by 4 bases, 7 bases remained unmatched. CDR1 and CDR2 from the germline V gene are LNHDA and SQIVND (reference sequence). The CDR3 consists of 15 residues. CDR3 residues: CASSYLGTSGYEQYF. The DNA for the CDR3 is TGTGCCAGTAGTTACCTCGGGACTAGCGGATACGAGCAGTACTTC.

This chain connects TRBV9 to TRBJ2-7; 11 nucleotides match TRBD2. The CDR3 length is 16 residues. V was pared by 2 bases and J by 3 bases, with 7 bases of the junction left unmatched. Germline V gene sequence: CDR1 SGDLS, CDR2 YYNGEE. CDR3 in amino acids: CASSVGGLAALYEQYF. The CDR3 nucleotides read TGTGCCAGCAGCGTTGGGGGACTAGCGGCCCTCTACGAGCAGTACTTC.

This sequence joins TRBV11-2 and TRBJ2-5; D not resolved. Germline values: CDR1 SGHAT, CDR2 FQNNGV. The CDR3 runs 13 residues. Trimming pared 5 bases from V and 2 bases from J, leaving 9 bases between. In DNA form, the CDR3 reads TGTGCCAGCAGCCCGCCAGGTCAAGAGACCCAGTACTTC. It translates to CASSPPGQETQYF.

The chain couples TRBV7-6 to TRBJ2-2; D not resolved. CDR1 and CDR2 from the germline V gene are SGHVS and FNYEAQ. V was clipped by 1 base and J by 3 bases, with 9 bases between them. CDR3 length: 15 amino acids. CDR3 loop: CASSLDTDDTGELFF. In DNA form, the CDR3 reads TGTGCCAGCAGCTTAGACACAGATGACACCGGGGAGCTGTTTTTT.

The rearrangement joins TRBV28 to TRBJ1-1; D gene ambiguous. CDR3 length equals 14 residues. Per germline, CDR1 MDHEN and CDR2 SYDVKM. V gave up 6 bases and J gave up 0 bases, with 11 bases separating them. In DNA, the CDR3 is TGTGCCAGCAGCATGCCCCGAATGAACACTGAAGCTTTCTTT. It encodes CASSMPRMNTEAFF. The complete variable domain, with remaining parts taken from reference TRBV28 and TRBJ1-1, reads DVKVTQSSRYLVKRTGEKVFLECVQDMDHENMFWYRQDPGLGLRLIYFSYDVKMKEKGDIPEGYSVSREKKERFSLILESASTNQTSMYLCASSMPRMNTEAFFGQGTRLTVV.

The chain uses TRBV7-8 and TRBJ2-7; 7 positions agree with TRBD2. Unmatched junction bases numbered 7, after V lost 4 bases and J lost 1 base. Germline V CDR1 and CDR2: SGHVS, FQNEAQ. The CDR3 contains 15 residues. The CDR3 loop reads CASSYDERESYEQYF. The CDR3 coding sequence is TGTGCCAGCAGCTACGACGAGCGGGAATCCTACGAGCAGTACTTC.

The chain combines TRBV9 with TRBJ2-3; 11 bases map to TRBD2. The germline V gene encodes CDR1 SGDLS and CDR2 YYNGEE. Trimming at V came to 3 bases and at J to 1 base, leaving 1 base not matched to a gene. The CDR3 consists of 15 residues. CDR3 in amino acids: CASSETSGGTDTQYF. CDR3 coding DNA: TGTGCCAGCAGCGAGACTAGCGGGGGCACAGATACGCAGTATTTT.

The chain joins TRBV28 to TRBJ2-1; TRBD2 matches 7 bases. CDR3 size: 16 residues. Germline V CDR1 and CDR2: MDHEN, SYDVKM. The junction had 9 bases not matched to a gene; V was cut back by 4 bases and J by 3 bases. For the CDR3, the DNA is TGTGCCAGCAGTTCGGATCGGGAGGCCCACTACAATGAGCAGTTCTTC. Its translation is CASSSDREAHYNEQFF.

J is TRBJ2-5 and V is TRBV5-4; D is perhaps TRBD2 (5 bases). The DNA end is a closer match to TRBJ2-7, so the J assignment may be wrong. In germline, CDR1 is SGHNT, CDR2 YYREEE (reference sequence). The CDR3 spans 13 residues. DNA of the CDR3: TGTGCCAGCAGCACGGACTCCTCCTACGAGCAGTACTTC. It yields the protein CASSTDSSYEQYF.

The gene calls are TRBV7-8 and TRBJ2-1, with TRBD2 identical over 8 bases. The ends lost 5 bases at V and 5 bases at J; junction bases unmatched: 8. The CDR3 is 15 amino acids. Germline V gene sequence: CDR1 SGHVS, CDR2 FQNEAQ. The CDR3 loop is CASSGRTSRDNEQFF. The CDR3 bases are TGTGCCAGCAGCGGACGGACTAGCCGAGACAATGAGCAGTTCTTC.

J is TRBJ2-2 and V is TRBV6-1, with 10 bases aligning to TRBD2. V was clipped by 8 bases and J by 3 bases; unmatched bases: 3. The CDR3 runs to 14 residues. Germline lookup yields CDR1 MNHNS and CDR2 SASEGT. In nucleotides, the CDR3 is TGTGCCAGCCTTAGCGGGAGGCACACCGGGGAGCTGTTTTTT. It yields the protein CASLSGRHTGELFF.

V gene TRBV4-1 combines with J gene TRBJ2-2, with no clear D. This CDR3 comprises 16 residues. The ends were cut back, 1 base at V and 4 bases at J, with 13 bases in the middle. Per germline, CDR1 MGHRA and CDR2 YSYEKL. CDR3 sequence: CASSQGFGQRTGELFF. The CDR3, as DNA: TGCGCCAGCAGCCAAGGTTTCGGCCAACGCACCGGGGAGCTGTTTTTT.

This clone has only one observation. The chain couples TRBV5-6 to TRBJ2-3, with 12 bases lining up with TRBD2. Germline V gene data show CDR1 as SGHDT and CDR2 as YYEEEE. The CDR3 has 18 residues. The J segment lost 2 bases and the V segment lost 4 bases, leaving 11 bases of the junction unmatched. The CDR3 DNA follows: TGTGCCAGCAGCGTAGGACTAGCGGGGTGGGGGATCACAGATACGCAGTATTTT. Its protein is CASSVGLAGWGITDTQYF. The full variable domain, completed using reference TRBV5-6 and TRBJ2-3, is DAGVTQSPTHLIKTRGQQVTLRCSPKSGHDTVSWYQQALGQGPQFIFQYYEEEERQRGNFPDRFSGHQFPNYSSELNVNALLLGDSALYLCASSVGLAGWGITDTQYFGPGTRLTVL.

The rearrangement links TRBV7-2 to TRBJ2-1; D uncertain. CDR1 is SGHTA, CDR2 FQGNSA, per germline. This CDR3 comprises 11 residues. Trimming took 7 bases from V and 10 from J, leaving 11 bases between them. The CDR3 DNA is TGTGCCAGCATCAATGGTCCCGAGCAGTTCTTC. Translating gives CASINGPEQFF.

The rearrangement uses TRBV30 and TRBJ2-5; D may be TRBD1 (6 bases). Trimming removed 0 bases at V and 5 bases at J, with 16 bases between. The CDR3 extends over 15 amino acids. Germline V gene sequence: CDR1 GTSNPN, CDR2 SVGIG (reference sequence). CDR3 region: CAWSVGAGVYETQYF. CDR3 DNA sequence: TGTGCCTGGAGTGTAGGGGCAGGGGTTTATGAGACCCAGTACTTC.

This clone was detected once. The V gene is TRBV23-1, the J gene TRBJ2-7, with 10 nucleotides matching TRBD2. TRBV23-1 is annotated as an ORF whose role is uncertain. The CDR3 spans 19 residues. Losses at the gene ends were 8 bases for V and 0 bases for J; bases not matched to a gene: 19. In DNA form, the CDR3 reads TGCGCCAGCCAAGTCAGGCGACTAGCGGGCGTCAGCCCCTCCTACGAGCAGTACTTC. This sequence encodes CASQVRRLAGVSPSYEQYF.